The clone carrying this TCR beta chain was observed a few times. Antigen unknown. The sample is drawn from a study of T-cell memory formation after mild COVID-19. Study context: TCR clusters showed largely donor specificity. Broader study findings: Shrinking CD4+ clones were chiefly CM and EM; CD8+ ones were chiefly EMRA. Pre-infection memory carried some responding clones, suggesting that cross-reactive memory joined.

Germline-derived CDR1 and CDR2 are SGHTA and FQGNSA. Trimming left V 2 bases short and J 4 bases short, with 8 bases between. The length of the CDR3 is 13 residues. 5'RACE with constant-segment primers built TCRalpha and TCRbeta cDNA libraries with UMIs. TCRdb redid the calling of the 5' RACE reads with MiXCR, one entry per CDR3 protein. The data show under 300,000 distinct CDR3 sequences, less than 20% seen once. This TCR derives from a man between 18 and 35 years old who had mild COVID-19 (a few samples of this study predate the infection). Cell type and time point are not known. The material sequenced was PBMCs or a T cell subset sorted from them (not recorded which). The chain couples TRBV7-2 to TRBJ1-1; no firm D call. In nucleotides, the CDR3 is TGTGCCAGCAGCTTAACTCCCCGCACTGAAGCTTTCTTT. It encodes CASSLTPRTEAFF.